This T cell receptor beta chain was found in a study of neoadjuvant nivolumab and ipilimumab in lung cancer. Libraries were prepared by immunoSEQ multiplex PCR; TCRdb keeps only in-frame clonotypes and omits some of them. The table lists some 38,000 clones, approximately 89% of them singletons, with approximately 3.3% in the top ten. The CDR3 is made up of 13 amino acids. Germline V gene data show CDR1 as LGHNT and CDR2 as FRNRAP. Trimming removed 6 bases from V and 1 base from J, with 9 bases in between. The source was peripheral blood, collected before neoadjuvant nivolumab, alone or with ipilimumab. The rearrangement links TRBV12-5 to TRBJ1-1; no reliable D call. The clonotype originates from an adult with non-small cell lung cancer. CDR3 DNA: TGTGCTAGTGGCTCCTCCGAGAACACTGAAGCTTTCTTT. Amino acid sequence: CASGSSENTEAFF.